This T cell receptor beta chain was recorded in a study of blood T cells in healthy people across ages. Next came a second PCR, run for about 6 to 12 cycles, which used a sample-barcoded 5' primer along with a J-beta primer mix. TCRdb processed the 5' RACE reads anew with MiXCR; each CDR3 protein has one entry. This table holds 2 million or so distinct CDR3 sequences, about 49% found once. In germline, CDR1 is SGHRS, CDR2 YFSETQ. V was clipped by 4 bases and J by 7 bases; unmatched bases: 7. The CDR3 runs to 14 residues. Specimen: blood. The V and J genes are TRBV5-1 and TRBJ2-1; 8 bases match TRBD2. The TCR comes from a woman in her forties in good health. CDR3 in amino acids: CASSQDGGVNEQFF. Here the CDR3 DNA reads TGCGCCAGCAGCCAAGACGGGGGGGTAAATGAGCAGTTCTTC.